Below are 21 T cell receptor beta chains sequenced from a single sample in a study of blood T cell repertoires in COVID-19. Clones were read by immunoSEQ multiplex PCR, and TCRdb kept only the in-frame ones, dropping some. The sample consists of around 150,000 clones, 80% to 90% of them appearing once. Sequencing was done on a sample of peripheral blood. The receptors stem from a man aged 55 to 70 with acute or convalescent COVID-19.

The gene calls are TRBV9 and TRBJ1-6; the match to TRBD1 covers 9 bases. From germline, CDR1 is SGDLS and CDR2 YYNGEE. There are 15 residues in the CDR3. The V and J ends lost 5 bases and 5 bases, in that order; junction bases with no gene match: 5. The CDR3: CASSARDRDNSPLHF. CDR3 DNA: TGTGCCAGCAGTGCCCGGGACAGGGATAATTCACCCCTCCACTTT.

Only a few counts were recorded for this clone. The CDR3 DNA follows: TGTGCCTCTTACCGGGACAGGGTTCTTTCGGGTGGTGGCTACACCTTC. Protein product: CASYRDRVLSGGGYTF. The chain couples TRBV30 to TRBJ1-2, with 9 bases matching TRBD1. The length of the CDR3 is 16 residues. Trimming took 7 bases from V and 7 from J; bases not matched to a gene: 19. Germline assignment: CDR1 GTSNPN and CDR2 SVGIG (reference sequence).

The CDR3, as DNA: TGTGCCAGTAGGGGGCTAGCAACTAATGAAAAACTGTTTTTT. This sequence encodes CASRGLATNEKLFF. V usage is TRBV19 and J usage is TRBJ1-4; tentative D call: TRBD1 (5 bases). The ends were cut back, 6 bases at V and 0 bases at J, with 8 bases in the middle. The CDR3 loop spans 14 amino acids. CDR1 and CDR2 (germline): LNHDA, SQIVND (reference sequence).

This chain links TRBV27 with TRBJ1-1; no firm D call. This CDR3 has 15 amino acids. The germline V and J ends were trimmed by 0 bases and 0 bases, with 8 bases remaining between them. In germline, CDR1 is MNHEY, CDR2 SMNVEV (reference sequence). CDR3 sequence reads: CASSLSLALNTEAFF. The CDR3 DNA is TGTGCCAGCAGTTTATCGTTGGCCCTGAACACTGAAGCTTTCTTT.

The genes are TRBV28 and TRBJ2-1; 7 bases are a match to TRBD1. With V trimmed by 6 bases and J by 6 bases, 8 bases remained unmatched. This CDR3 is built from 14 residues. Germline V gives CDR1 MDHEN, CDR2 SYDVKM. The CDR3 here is CASRATGALNEQFF. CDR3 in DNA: TGTGCCAGCAGGGCAACAGGGGCGCTCAATGAGCAGTTCTTC.

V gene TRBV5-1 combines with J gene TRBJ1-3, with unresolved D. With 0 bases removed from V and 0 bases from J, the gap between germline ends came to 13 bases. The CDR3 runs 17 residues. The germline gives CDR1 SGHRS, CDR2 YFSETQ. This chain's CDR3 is CASSLVGSLVSGNTIYF. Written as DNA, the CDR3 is TGCGCCAGCAGCTTGGTTGGCAGTTTGGTCTCTGGAAACACCATATATTTT. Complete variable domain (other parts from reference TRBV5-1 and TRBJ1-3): KAGVTQTPRYLIKTRGQQVTLSCSPISGHRSVSWYQQTPGQGLQFLFEYFSETQRNKGNFPGRFSGRQFSNSRSEMNVSTLELGDSALYLCASSLVGSLVSGNTIYFGEGSWLTVV.

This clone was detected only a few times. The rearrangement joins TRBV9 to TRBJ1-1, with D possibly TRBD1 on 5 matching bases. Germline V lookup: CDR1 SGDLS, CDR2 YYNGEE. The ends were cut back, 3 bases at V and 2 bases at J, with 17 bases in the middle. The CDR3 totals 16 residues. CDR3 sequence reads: CASSGGWGVGNTEAFF. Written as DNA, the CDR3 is TGTGCCAGCAGCGGCGGTTGGGGGGTAGGAAACACTGAAGCTTTCTTT.

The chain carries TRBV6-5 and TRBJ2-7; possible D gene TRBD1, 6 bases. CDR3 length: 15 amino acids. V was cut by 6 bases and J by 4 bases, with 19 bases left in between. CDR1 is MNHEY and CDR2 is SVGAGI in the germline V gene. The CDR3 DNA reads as TGTGCCAGCAGGGCACTTAGACAGGCCACGTACGAGCAGTACTTC. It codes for CASRALRQATYEQYF.

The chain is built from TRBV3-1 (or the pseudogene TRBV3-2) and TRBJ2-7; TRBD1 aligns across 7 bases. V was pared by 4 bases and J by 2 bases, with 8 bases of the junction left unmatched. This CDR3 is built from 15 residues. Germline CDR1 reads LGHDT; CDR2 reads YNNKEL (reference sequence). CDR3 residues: CASSPTGLYPYEQYF. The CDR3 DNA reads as TGTGCCAGCAGCCCGACAGGGTTATACCCCTACGAGCAGTACTTC.

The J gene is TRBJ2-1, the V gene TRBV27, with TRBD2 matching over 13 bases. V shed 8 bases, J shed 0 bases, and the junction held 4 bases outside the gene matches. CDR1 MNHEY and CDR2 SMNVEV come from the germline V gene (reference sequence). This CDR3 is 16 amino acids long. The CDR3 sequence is CASGLAGAGSYNEQFF. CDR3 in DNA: TGTGCCAGCGGACTAGCGGGAGCGGGCTCCTACAATGAGCAGTTCTTC.

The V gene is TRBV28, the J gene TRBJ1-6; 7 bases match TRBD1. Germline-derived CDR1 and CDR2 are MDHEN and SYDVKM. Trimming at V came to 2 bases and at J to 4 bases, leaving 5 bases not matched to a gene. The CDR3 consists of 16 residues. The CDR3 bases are TGTGCCAGCAGTTTAACTCCAGGGGGTTATAATTCACCCCTCCACTTT. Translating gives CASSLTPGGYNSPLHF.

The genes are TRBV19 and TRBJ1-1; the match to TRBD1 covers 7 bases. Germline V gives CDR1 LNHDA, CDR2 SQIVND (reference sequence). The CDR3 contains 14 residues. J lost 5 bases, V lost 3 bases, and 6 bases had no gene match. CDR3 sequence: CASSIGAQGTEAFF. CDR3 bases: TGTGCCAGTAGTATTGGGGCACAGGGGACTGAAGCTTTCTTT.

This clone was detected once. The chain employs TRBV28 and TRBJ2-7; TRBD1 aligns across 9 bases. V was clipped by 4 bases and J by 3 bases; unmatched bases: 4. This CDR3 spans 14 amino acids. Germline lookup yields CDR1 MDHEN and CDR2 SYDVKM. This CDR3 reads CASSYRDRVYEQYF. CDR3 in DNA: TGTGCCAGCAGTTACCGGGACAGGGTCTACGAGCAGTACTTC.

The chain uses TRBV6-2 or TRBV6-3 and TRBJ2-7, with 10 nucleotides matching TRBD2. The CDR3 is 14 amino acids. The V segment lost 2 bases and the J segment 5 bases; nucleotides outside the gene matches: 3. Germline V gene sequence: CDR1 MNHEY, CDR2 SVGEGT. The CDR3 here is CASSYGLAGDEQYF. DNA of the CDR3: TGTGCCAGCAGTTACGGTCTAGCGGGAGACGAGCAGTACTTC.

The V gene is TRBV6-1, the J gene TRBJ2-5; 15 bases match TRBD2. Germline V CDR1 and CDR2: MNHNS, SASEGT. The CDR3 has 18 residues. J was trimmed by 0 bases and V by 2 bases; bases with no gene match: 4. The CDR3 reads CASSERTSGRGYQETQYF. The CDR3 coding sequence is TGTGCCAGCAGTGAAAGGACTAGCGGGAGGGGGTACCAAGAGACCCAGTACTTC.

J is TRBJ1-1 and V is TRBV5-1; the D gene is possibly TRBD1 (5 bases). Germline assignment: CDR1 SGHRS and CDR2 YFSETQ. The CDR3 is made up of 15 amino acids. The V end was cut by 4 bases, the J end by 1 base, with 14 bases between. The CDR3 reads CASSPTPDRNTEAFF. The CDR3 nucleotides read TGCGCCAGCAGCCCCACACCCGACAGGAACACTGAAGCTTTCTTT.

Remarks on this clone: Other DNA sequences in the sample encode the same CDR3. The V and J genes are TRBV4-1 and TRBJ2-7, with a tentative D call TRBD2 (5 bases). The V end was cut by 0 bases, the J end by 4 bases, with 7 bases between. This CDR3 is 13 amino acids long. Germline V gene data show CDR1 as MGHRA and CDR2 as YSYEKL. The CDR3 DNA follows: TGCGCCAGCAGCCAAGATCGGGGATACGAGCAGTACTTC. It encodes CASSQDRGYEQYF.

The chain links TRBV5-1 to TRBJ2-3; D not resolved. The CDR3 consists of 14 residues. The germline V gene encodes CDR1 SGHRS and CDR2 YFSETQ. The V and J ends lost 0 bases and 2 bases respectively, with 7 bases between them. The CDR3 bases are TGCGCCAGCAGCTTGGACACCTCCACAGATACGCAGTATTTT. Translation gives CASSLDTSTDTQYF. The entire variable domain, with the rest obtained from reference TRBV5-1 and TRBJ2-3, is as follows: KAGVTQTPRYLIKTRGQQVTLSCSPISGHRSVSWYQQTPGQGLQFLFEYFSETQRNKGNFPGRFSGRQFSNSRSEMNVSTLELGDSALYLCASSLDTSTDTQYFGPGTRLTVL.

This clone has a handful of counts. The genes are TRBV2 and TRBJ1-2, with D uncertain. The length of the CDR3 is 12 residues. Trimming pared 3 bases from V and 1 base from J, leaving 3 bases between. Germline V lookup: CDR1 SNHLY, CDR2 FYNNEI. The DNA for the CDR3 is TGTGCCAGCAGTGACCATAACTATGGCTACACCTTC. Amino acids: CASSDHNYGYTF.

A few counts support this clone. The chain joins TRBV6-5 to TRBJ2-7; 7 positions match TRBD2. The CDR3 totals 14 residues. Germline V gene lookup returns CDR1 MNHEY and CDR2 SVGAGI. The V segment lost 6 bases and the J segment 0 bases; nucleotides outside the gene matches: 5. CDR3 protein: CASRRAGSSYEQYF. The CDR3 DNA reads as TGTGCCAGCAGGCGAGCGGGGAGCTCCTACGAGCAGTACTTC.

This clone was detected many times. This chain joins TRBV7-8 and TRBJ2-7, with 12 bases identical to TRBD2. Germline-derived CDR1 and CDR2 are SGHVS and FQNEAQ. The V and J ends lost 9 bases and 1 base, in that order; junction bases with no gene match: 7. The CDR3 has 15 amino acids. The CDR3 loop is CASGETSGRSYEQYF. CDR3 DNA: TGTGCCAGTGGGGAGACTAGCGGGAGATCCTACGAGCAGTACTTC.